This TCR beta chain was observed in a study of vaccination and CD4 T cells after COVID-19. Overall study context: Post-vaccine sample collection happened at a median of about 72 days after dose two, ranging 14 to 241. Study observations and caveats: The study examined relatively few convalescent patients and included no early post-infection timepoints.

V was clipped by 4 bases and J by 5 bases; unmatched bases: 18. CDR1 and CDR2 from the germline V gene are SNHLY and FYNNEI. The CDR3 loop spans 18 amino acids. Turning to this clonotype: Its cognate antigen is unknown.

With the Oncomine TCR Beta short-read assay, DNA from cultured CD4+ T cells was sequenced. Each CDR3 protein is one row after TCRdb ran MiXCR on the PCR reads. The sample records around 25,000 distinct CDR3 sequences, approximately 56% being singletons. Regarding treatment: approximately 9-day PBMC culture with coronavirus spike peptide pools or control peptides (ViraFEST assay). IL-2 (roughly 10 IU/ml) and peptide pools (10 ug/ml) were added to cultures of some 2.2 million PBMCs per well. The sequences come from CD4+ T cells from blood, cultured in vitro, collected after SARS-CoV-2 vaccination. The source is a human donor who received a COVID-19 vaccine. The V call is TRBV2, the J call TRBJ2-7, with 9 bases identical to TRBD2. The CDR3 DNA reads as TGTGCCAGCAGTGGGTTTCGGGCTAGCGGGGACCTCCGGGACGAGCAGTACTTC. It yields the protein CASSGFRASGDLRDEQYF.